The rows below give T cell receptor beta chains drawn from one sample of a study of blood T cell repertoires in COVID-19. Sequenced by immunoSEQ multiplex PCR; TCRdb stores in-frame clones only, minus some. This sample has more than 250,000 clones, with about 92% found just once. What was sequenced was PBMCs or T cells enriched from blood (not recorded which). All receptors derive from a woman aged 25 to 39 who had recovered from COVID-19. The CDR3 runs from the conserved cysteine through the conserved F or W. A D gene is named only where the DNA matches it firmly. Where a row states a size, it is once, few, many or the class of an expanded clone; other rows omit it.

cdr3_aa	cdr3_nt	v_call	j_call	d_call	clone_size
CATRGRAFYEQYF	TGTGCCACCAGGGGCAGGGCATTCTACGAGCAGTACTTC	TRBV19	TRBJ2-7	NA	NA
CAISESIGGITDTQYF	TGTGCCATCAGTGAGTCTATAGGGGGCATCACAGATACGCAGTATTTT	TRBV10-3	TRBJ2-3	TRBD1	once
CASSLYSGQRNIQYF	TGTGCCAGCAGCCTATATAGCGGGCAGAGAAACATTCAGTACTTC	TRBV7-8	TRBJ2-4	TRBD2	NA
CASSPGQGYGYTF	TGTGCCAGCAGCCCCGGACAGGGCTATGGCTACACCTTC	TRBV11-2	TRBJ1-2	TRBD1	NA
CASSAPPALAGGSTGELFF	TGTGCCAGTAGTGCCCCACCGGCACTAGCGGGGGGAAGCACCGGGGAGCTGTTTTTT	TRBV19	TRBJ2-2	TRBD2	NA
CASSTTGSNQPQHF	TGTGCCAGTAGTACGACAGGTAGCAATCAGCCCCAGCATTTT	TRBV19	TRBJ1-5	NA	NA
CASSPTIYPLQTLANTEAFF	TGTGCCAGCTCACCCACAATTTACCCCCTCCAGACCTTAGCGAACACTGAAGCTTTCTTT	TRBV18	TRBJ1-1	NA	NA
CASSQGEEYGYTF	TGTGCCAGCAGCCAAGGGGAGGAGTATGGCTACACCTTC	TRBV3-1/TRBV3-2	TRBJ1-2	NA	NA
CASSLSTGLDTEAFF	TGTGCCAGCAGCCTCTCGACAGGGTTGGACACTGAAGCTTTCTTT	TRBV9	TRBJ1-1	TRBD1	once
CASSLAERADTQYF	TGCGCCAGCAGCTTGGCGGAGAGGGCAGATACGCAGTATTTT	TRBV5-1	TRBJ2-3	NA	NA
CASSQRQGPGEQYF	TGTGCCAGCAGCCAGAGACAGGGCCCGGGGGAGCAGTACTTC	TRBV7-2	TRBJ2-7	TRBD1	NA
CASSGTGGGSGGYTF	TGTGCCAGCAGTGGGACAGGGGGAGGGTCTGGTGGCTACACCTTC	TRBV2	TRBJ1-2	TRBD1	NA
CASSPGATGSGNTIYF	TGTGCCAGCTCACCAGGGGCAACAGGCTCTGGAAACACCATATATTTT	TRBV18	TRBJ1-3	NA	NA
CASSLAASGYTF	TGTGCCAGCAGCTTGGCCGCGTCCGGCTACACCTTC	TRBV5-6	TRBJ1-2	NA	once
CASSVLAGDYGYTF	TGTGCCAGCAGTGTCCTTGCGGGCGACTATGGCTACACCTTC	TRBV28	TRBJ1-2	NA	NA
CASSNRARDREDAVIFHGYTF	TGTGCCAGCAGCAATCGGGCGAGGGACAGGGAGGACGCGGTAATATTCCATGGCTACACCTTC	TRBV21-1	TRBJ1-2	NA	NA